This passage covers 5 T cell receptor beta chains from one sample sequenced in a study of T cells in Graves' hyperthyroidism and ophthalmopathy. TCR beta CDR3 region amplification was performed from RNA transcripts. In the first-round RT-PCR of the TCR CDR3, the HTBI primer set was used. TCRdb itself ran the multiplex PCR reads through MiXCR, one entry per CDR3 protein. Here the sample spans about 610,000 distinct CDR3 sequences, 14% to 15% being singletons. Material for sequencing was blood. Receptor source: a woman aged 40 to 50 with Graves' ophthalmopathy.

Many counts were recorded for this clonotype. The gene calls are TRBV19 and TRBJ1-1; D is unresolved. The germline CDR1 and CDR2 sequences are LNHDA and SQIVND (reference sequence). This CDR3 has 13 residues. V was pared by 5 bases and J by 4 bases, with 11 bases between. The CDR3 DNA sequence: TGTGCCAGTAGTCCGGGAAGGGCCACTGAAGCTTTCTTT. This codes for CASSPGRATEAFF.

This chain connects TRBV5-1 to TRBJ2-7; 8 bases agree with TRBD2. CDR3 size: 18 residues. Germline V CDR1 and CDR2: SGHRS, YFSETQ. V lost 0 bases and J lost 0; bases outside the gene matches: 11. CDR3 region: CASSLVASGYVSSYEQYF. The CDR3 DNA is TGCGCCAGCAGCTTGGTGGCTAGCGGGTATGTGAGCTCCTACGAGCAGTACTTC.

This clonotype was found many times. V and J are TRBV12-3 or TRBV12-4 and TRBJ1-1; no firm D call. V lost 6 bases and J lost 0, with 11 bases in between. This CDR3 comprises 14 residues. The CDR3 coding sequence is TGTGCCAGCAGAGGACCGACGGTGAACACTGAAGCTTTCTTT. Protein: CASRGPTVNTEAFF.

The CDR3 loop is CASSLQSEAFF. The CDR3 bases are TGTGCCAGCAGTCTACAATCAGAAGCTTTCTTT. The chain employs TRBV28 and TRBJ1-1, with D hard to call. V shed 5 bases and J shed 8 bases, with 9 bases lying between them. Germline V gene lookup returns CDR1 MDHEN and CDR2 SYDVKM. This CDR3 contains 11 residues.

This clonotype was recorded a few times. DNA for the CDR3: TGCAGTGCAAGACTAGCGGGGTTATACGAGCAGTACTTC. As protein: CSARLAGLYEQYF. V and J are TRBV20-1 and TRBJ2-7; 11 bases align to TRBD2. J gave up 4 bases and V 6 bases, and 5 bases lay outside the gene matches. The CDR3 runs to 13 residues. CDR1 is DFQATT and CDR2 is SNEGSKA in the germline V gene (reference sequence).